One and the same sample provided the 27 T cell receptor beta chains below, sequenced in a study of PD-1 blockade in mismatch repair-deficient tumors. This table comes from immunoSEQ multiplex PCR, and its TCRdb copy is limited to in-frame clones, with some not included. The sample contains approximately 130,000 clones, 85% to 90% of which appear only once. The source material was peripheral blood, sampled 44 weeks after starting pembrolizumab. Every receptor here comes from an adult with mismatch repair-deficient cancer.

The chain joins TRBV6-1 to TRBJ2-7; D is unresolved. Trimming shortened V by 8 bases and J by 3 bases, and 8 bases separated the two germline ends. The CDR3 is 11 amino acids. Germline V lookup: CDR1 MNHNS, CDR2 SASEGT. The CDR3 DNA reads as TGTGCCAGCGCCGAGTACTACGAGCAGTACTTC. It yields the protein CASAEYYEQYF.

The chain recombines TRBV5-1 with TRBJ2-3; tentatively, D is TRBD2 (5 bases). The V gene lost 5 bases and the J gene lost 6 bases, with 16 bases spanning the gap. The CDR3 consists of 14 residues. In germline, CDR1 is SGHRS, CDR2 YFSETQ. The CDR3 loop is CASSWLAHADTQYF. As DNA, the CDR3 is TGCGCCAGCAGTTGGCTAGCTCATGCGGATACGCAGTATTTT. The entire variable domain, with the rest obtained from reference TRBV5-1 and TRBJ2-3, is as follows: KAGVTQTPRYLIKTRGQQVTLSCSPISGHRSVSWYQQTPGQGLQFLFEYFSETQRNKGNFPGRFSGRQFSNSRSEMNVSTLELGDSALYLCASSWLAHADTQYFGPGTRLTVL.

The rearrangement links TRBV30 to TRBJ2-7; maybe TRBD1 (6 bases). Germline CDR1 and CDR2: GTSNPN and SVGIG (reference sequence). The V end was cut by 3 bases, the J end by 4 bases, with 7 bases between. The CDR3 runs to 11 residues. The CDR3 nucleotides read TGTGCCTGGAGAACAGGGTACGAGCAGTACTTC. Encoded protein: CAWRTGYEQYF.

A single count supports this clone. The chain employs TRBV6-5 and TRBJ2-4; the D is unclear. Trimming stripped 0 bases from V and 1 base from J, with 4 bases between. Germline CDR1 MNHEY, CDR2 SVGAGI. There are 14 residues in the CDR3. The CDR3 sequence is CASSYSGAKNIQYF. CDR3 nucleotides: TGTGCCAGCAGTTACTCAGGGGCCAAAAACATTCAGTACTTC.

The V call is TRBV27, the J call TRBJ2-3; possible D gene TRBD2, 6 bases. The CDR3 is 14 residues long. V lost 4 bases and J 4 bases, leaving 12 bases between the germline ends. CDR1 and CDR2 from the germline V gene are MNHEY and SMNVEV (reference sequence). The CDR3 is CASSSLRRADTQYF. DNA of the CDR3: TGTGCCAGCAGTTCCCTAAGGAGGGCAGATACGCAGTATTTT.

The genes are TRBV2 and TRBJ2-7; 9 positions agree with TRBD1. J gave up 1 base and V 3 bases, and 4 bases lay outside the gene matches. CDR1 is SNHLY and CDR2 is FYNNEI in the germline V gene. This CDR3 is built from 15 residues. The DNA of the CDR3 is TGTGCCAGCAGTGACCCGGGACAGGGATCCTACGAGCAGTACTTC. This encodes CASSDPGQGSYEQYF.

This chain links TRBV7-2 with TRBJ2-3; D may correspond to TRBD1 or TRBD2 (5 bases each). The CDR3 has 13 amino acids. Germline loops: CDR1 SGHTA, CDR2 FQGNSA. The V end lost 4 bases, the J end lost 5 bases, and 10 bases lay between the germline ends. The CDR3: CASSSRDRDTQYF. The CDR3 nucleotides are TGTGCCAGCAGCTCCAGGGACCGAGATACGCAGTATTTT.

The chain uses TRBV19 and TRBJ2-7; 9 bases are a match to TRBD1. CDR1 is LNHDA, CDR2 SQIVND, per germline (reference sequence). The CDR3 contains 16 residues. Losses at the gene ends were 5 bases for V and 0 bases for J; bases not matched to a gene: 8. CDR3 in amino acids: CASSPASGQGSYEQYF. CDR3 coding DNA: TGTGCCAGTAGTCCAGCCTCGGGACAGGGCTCCTACGAGCAGTACTTC. Full variable domain (rest looked up from reference TRBV19 and TRBJ2-7): DGGITQSPKYLFRKEGQNVTLSCEQNLNHDAMYWYRQDPGQGLRLIYYSQIVNDFQKGDIAEGYSVSREKKESFPLTVTSAQKNPTAFYLCASSPASGQGSYEQYFGPGTRLTVT.

This chain uses TRBV9 with TRBJ2-1, with TRBD2 matching over 7 bases. V shed 1 base and J 2 bases; nucleotides not matched to a gene: 3. Germline lookup yields CDR1 SGDLS and CDR2 YYNGEE. The CDR3 totals 15 residues. CDR3 sequence: CASSVRGSTYNEQFF. The CDR3 DNA reads as TGTGCCAGCAGCGTACGCGGGAGCACCTACAATGAGCAGTTCTTC. Full variable domain (missing parts from reference TRBV9 and TRBJ2-1): DSGVTQTPKHLITATGQRVTLRCSPRSGDLSVYWYQQSLDQGLQFLIQYYNGEERAKGNILERFSAQQFPDLHSELNLSSLELGDSALYFCASSVRGSTYNEQFFGPGTRLTVL.

The chain recombines TRBV11-2 with TRBJ1-2; D not resolved. CDR1 is SGHAT and CDR2 is FQNNGV in the germline V gene. The V and J ends lost 0 bases and 0 bases respectively, with 8 bases between them. This CDR3 contains 15 residues. This CDR3 is CASSLEAAPNYGYTF. The CDR3 bases are TGTGCCAGCAGCTTAGAGGCGGCCCCTAACTATGGCTACACCTTC.

The chain combines TRBV7-9 with TRBJ1-2; perhaps TRBD1 as D (6 bases). The CDR3 sequence is 17 residues long. Trimming took 6 bases from V and 0 from J, leaving 20 bases between them. CDR1 SEHNR and CDR2 FQNEAQ come from the germline V gene (reference sequence). The CDR3 DNA reads TGTGCCAGCAGAATCACACGAGGGACATACGCTAACTATGGCTACACCTTC. Translating gives CASRITRGTYANYGYTF.

V is TRBV7-9 and J is TRBJ2-3; perhaps TRBD2 as D (5 bases). CDR3 size: 14 residues. Trimming cost V 5 bases and J 6 bases, with 15 bases left between them. Germline V CDR1 and CDR2: SEHNR, FQNEAQ (reference sequence). The CDR3 loop reads CASSLKRRGDTQYF. For the CDR3, the DNA is TGTGCCAGCAGCCTAAAACGCCGCGGGGATACGCAGTATTTT.

The V and J genes are TRBV5-1 and TRBJ2-2; 14 nucleotides line up with TRBD2. CDR3 length: 16 residues. Germline CDR1 and CDR2: SGHRS and YFSETQ. With 3 bases clipped from V and 6 bases from J, the junction kept 4 bases outside the gene matches. CDR3 DNA sequence: TGCGCCAGCAGCTGGGGACTAGCGGGAGTGGCCGGGGAGCTGTTTTTT. It yields the protein CASSWGLAGVAGELFF. Drawing the rest from reference TRBV5-1 and TRBJ2-2, the complete variable domain is KAGVTQTPRYLIKTRGQQVTLSCSPISGHRSVSWYQQTPGQGLQFLFEYFSETQRNKGNFPGRFSGRQFSNSRSEMNVSTLELGDSALYLCASSWGLAGVAGELFFGEGSRLTVL.

V and J are TRBV30 and TRBJ1-5, with unresolved D. CDR1 GTSNPN and CDR2 SVGIG come from the germline V gene (reference sequence). The ends were cut back, 0 bases at V and 0 bases at J, with 9 bases in the middle. The CDR3 contains 15 residues. The CDR3 sequence: CAWSVRTDSNQPQHF. The CDR3 nucleotides are TGTGCCTGGAGTGTAAGGACGGATAGCAATCAGCCCCAGCATTTT.

The chain links TRBV7-9 to TRBJ2-1; D is unresolved. V was clipped by 3 bases and J by 1 base, with 10 bases between them. Germline V lookup: CDR1 SEHNR, CDR2 FQNEAQ (reference sequence). The CDR3 length is 15 residues. CDR3 amino acids: CASSLKPESYNEQFF. The DNA of the CDR3 is TGTGCCAGCAGCTTGAAGCCGGAATCCTACAATGAGCAGTTCTTC.

The genes are TRBV30 and TRBJ2-1; D is perhaps TRBD2 (5 bases). In germline, CDR1 is GTSNPN, CDR2 SVGIG (reference sequence). V lost 1 base and J 4 bases, leaving 11 bases between the germline ends. The CDR3 contains 14 residues. As DNA, the CDR3 is TGTGCCTGGAGTGGCGGACTCTATTACAATGAGCAGTTCTTC. This encodes CAWSGGLYYNEQFF.

The CDR3 coding sequence is TGTGCCAGCAGCTTTGACTACGAGCAGTACTTC. It codes for CASSFDYEQYF. This sequence joins TRBV7-2 and TRBJ2-7; D unresolved. The CDR3 runs 11 residues. The V and J ends lost 3 bases and 3 bases respectively, with 3 bases between them. Germline assignment: CDR1 SGHTA and CDR2 FQGNSA.

J is TRBJ2-1 and V is TRBV28, with 7 bases fitting TRBD1. Germline CDR1 and CDR2: MDHEN and SYDVKM. The CDR3 has 15 residues. Trimming cost V 5 bases and J 8 bases; bases outside gene matches: 12. This CDR3 is CASSHKHRTGHEQFF. DNA of the CDR3: TGTGCCAGCAGTCATAAACACCGGACAGGACATGAGCAGTTCTTC.

V is TRBV28 and J is TRBJ2-1; no definite D call. The germline gives CDR1 MDHEN, CDR2 SYDVKM. The CDR3 covers 14 residues. Trimming removed 6 bases at V and 0 bases at J, with 9 bases between. CDR3 region: CASSGPGSYNEQFF. The CDR3 coding sequence is TGTGCCAGCAGCGGGCCAGGCTCCTACAATGAGCAGTTCTTC.

This sequence joins TRBV7-3 and TRBJ2-7; the D gene could be TRBD1 or TRBD2 (5 bases each). This CDR3 is built from 14 residues. Germline loops: CDR1 SGHTA, CDR2 FQGTGA. V was pared by 3 bases and J by 6 bases, with 15 bases between. CDR3 nucleotide sequence: TGTGCCAGCAGCTTTGGAATGCCGGGGCGCGAGCAGTACTTC. Translating gives CASSFGMPGREQYF.

J is TRBJ2-7 and V is TRBV2; 9 bases align to TRBD1. The germline V gene encodes CDR1 SNHLY and CDR2 FYNNEI. V was clipped by 8 bases and J by 6 bases; unmatched bases: 8. The CDR3 spans 13 residues. CDR3 in DNA: TGTGCCAGCGTCCGGGACAGGGCCGGCGAGCAGTACTTC. Residues: CASVRDRAGEQYF.

The chain carries TRBV7-8 and TRBJ1-4, with D hard to call. Germline V lookup: CDR1 SGHVS, CDR2 FQNEAQ. This CDR3 comprises 14 residues. The V gene lost 4 bases and the J gene lost 5 bases, with 11 bases spanning the gap. CDR3 protein: CASSSPRANEKLFF. In DNA form, the CDR3 reads TGTGCCAGCAGCTCACCCCGGGCCAATGAAAAACTGTTTTTT.

This chain connects TRBV28 to TRBJ2-5; D may match TRBD1 or TRBD2 (5 bases each). The CDR3 is 13 residues long. Germline lookup yields CDR1 MDHEN and CDR2 SYDVKM. V lost 8 bases to trimming and J lost 5 bases, with 15 bases between them. The CDR3 loop reads CASSWGLAETQYF. The CDR3 DNA is TGTGCCAGCTCGTGGGGCCTAGCCGAGACCCAGTACTTC. The complete variable domain, with remaining parts taken from reference TRBV28 and TRBJ2-5, reads DVKVTQSSRYLVKRTGEKVFLECVQDMDHENMFWYRQDPGLGLRLIYFSYDVKMKEKGDIPEGYSVSREKKERFSLILESASTNQTSMYLCASSWGLAETQYFGPGTRLLVL.

The sample holds one count of this clone. The rearrangement links TRBV5-4 to TRBJ1-1; D remains unclear. Trimming pared 4 bases from V and 5 bases from J, leaving 12 bases between. The CDR3 is 13 residues long. Germline CDR1 is SGHNT and CDR2 is YYREEE (reference sequence). CDR3 nucleotide sequence: TGTGCCAGCAGCCCAAAGGTAGAGACTGAAGCTTTCTTT. Translating gives CASSPKVETEAFF.

V and J are TRBV30 and TRBJ2-1; D remains unclear. CDR1 is GTSNPN and CDR2 is SVGIG in the germline V gene (reference sequence). The CDR3 covers 13 residues. V was clipped by 0 bases and J by 4 bases, with 7 bases between them. CDR3 sequence: CAWSVGTYNEQFF. The DNA of the CDR3 is TGTGCCTGGAGTGTAGGAACATACAATGAGCAGTTCTTC.

This clone was observed a handful of times. The genes are TRBV6-6 and TRBJ2-7, with a weak D call TRBD2 (6 bases). Germline V gene data show CDR1 as MNHNY and CDR2 as SVGAGI (reference sequence). The CDR3 loop spans 14 amino acids. V was shortened by 4 bases and J by 5 bases, with 15 bases between the two germline ends. CDR3 DNA sequence: TGTGCCAGCAGTTGGGGCGGGGCCCGGGACGAGCAGTACTTC. Translated, it gives CASSWGGARDEQYF.

Comments on this clone: Other DNA sequences in this sample translate to the same CDR3. The chain combines TRBV29-1 with TRBJ2-3; 7 bases line up with TRBD2. CDR1 is SQVTM, CDR2 ANQGSEA, per germline. The length of the CDR3 is 12 residues. Germline trimming cut 6 bases from V and 3 bases from J; bases unmatched to any gene: 3. CDR3 region: CSVDSGTDTQYF. Written as DNA, the CDR3 is TGCAGCGTAGATAGCGGGACAGATACGCAGTATTTT.